Here is one T cell receptor beta chain with its context. The data derive from a study of blood T cell repertoires in COVID-19. Across the whole study: Acute-phase and convalescent COVID-19 samples originated in the United States, Italy and Spain.

The protocol was immunoSEQ multiplex PCR, while the TCRdb copy is restricted to in-frame clones and leaves out a portion. The sample has fewer than 250,000 clones; around 82% are singletons. Participant ages covered 18 to 89 years across 24 US areas. Cohort allocation depended upon clinical history that participants reported. Exposed enrollees had met someone with a PCR-confirmed or clinician-diagnosed COVID-19 case at some point within the 2 weeks before study entry. The V end lost 1 base, the J end lost 0 bases, and 6 bases lay between the germline ends. CDR3 length: 14 residues. CDR1 LGHNA and CDR2 YNFKEQ come from the germline V gene.

The sequencing sample was made of PBMCs or T cells enriched from blood (not recorded which). The chain carries TRBV4-2 and TRBJ1-2; D unresolved. The sequence was obtained from a woman in her forties who had been exposed to COVID-19. The CDR3 loop is CASSQGSTNYGYTF. DNA of the CDR3: TGTGCCAGCAGCCAAGGCTCTACTAACTATGGCTACACCTTC.